The text below deals with one TCR beta chain. Its antigen remains unidentified. The data stem from a study of cytomegalovirus exposure and HLA in healthy donors. Overall study: For the 300 to 400 genotyped donors, roughly 81% fell within the Caucasian-associated ancestry cluster. Whole-study findings and limits: Among TCR beta chains of equal frequency, HLA-associated ones were more clonally expanded in a later analysis. About 87% or about 30% of the time was how often most TCR beta V segments were productive, according to an earlier analysis.

Losses at the gene ends were 4 bases for V and 10 bases for J; bases not matched to a gene: 6. The CDR3 covers 12 residues. Germline V gene sequence: CDR1 SGHNT, CDR2 YENEEA. With 60 Vbeta and 13 Jbeta primers, the PCR was carried out. Clones were read by immunoSEQ multiplex PCR, and TCRdb kept only the in-frame ones, dropping some. Of more than 150,000 clones detected, 75% to 85% appear once; the ten largest clones hold about 1.3%. This sequence joins TRBV11-3 and TRBJ1-2; 7 bases map to TRBD1. This TCR derives from a girl aged 2-15 years in good health and CMV-seropositive. Source material: PBMCs. Here the CDR3 reads CASSSPGGSYTF. For the CDR3, the DNA is TGTGCCAGCAGCTCACCAGGGGGTTCCTACACCTTC.